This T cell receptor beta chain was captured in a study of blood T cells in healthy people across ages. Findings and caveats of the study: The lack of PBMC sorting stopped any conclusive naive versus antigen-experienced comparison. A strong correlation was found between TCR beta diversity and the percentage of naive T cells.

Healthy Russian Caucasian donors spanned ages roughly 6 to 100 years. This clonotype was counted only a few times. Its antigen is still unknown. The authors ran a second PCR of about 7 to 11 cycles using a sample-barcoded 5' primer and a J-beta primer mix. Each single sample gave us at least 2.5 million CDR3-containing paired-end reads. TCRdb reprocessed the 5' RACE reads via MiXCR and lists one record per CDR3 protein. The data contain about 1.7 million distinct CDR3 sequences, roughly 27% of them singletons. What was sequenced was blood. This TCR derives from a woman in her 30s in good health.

The CDR3 DNA is TGTGCCAGCAGCGTAGCGGGCTACCCCACAGATACGCAGTATTTT. It specifies CASSVAGYPTDTQYF. The rearrangement joins TRBV9 to TRBJ2-3; D ambiguous. Between the trimmed V and J ends, which lost 0 bases and 2 bases, there was a span of 10 bases. The length of the CDR3 is 15 residues. Germline V lookup: CDR1 SGDLS, CDR2 YYNGEE.